This TCR beta chain emerged from a study of identical twins. This clonotype has a count of ten or more. CDR1 SNHLY and CDR2 FYNNEI come from the germline V gene. V lost 6 bases to trimming and J lost 7 bases; unmatched junction nucleotides: 4. The CDR3 runs 14 residues. TCRdb reprocessed the 5' RACE reads with MiXCR, giving one entry per CDR3 protein. The sample consists of fewer than 250,000 distinct CDR3 sequences, 6.5% to 9% of them appearing once. These data are also associated with another study on yellow fever vaccine responses in identical twins.

The TCR originated in a woman aged 18-29 years in good health. What was sequenced was CD8+ T cells sorted from blood. The J gene is TRBJ2-2, the V gene TRBV2; 11 bases map to TRBD2. For the CDR3, the DNA is TGTGCCAGCAGACTAGCGGGAGACTTCGGGGAGCTGTTTTTT. Its protein is CASRLAGDFGELFF.